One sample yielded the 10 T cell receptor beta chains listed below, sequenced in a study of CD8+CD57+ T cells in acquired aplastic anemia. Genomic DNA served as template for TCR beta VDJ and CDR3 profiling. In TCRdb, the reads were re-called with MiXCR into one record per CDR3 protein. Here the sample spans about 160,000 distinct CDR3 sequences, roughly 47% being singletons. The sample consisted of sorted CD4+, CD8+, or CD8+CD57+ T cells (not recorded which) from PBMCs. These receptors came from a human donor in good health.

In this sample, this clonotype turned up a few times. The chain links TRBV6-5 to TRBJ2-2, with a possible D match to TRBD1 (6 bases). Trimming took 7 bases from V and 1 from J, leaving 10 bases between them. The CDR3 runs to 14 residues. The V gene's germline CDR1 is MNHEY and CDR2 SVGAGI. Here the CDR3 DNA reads TGTGCCAGCACCCAGGGGTGGAACACCGGGGAGCTGTTTTTT. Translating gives CASTQGWNTGELFF.

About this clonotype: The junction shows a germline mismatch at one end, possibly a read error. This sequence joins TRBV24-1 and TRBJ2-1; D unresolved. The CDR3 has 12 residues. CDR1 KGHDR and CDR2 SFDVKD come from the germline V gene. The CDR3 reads CATSDSDTERFF. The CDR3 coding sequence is TGTGCCACCAGTGACTCCGACACTGAGCGGTTCTTC.

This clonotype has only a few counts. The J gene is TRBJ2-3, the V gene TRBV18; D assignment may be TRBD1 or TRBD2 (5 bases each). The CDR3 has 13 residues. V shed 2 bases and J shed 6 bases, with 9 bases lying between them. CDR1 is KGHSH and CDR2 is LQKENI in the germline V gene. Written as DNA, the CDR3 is TGTGCCAGCTCACCAGGGGGATTGGATACGCAGTATTTT. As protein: CASSPGGLDTQYF.

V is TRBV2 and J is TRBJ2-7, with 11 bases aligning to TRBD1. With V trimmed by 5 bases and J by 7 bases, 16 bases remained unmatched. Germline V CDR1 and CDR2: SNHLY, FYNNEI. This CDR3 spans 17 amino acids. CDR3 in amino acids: CASSPTNAGTGGREQYF. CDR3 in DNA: TGTGCCAGCAGTCCTACAAATGCCGGGACAGGGGGGCGAGAGCAGTACTTC.

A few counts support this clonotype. CDR3 protein: CASRAGDSYNEQFF. The CDR3 DNA is TGCGCCAGCAGGGCGGGAGACTCCTACAATGAGCAGTTCTTC. V usage is TRBV10-2 and J usage is TRBJ2-1, with 7 bases that match TRBD2. CDR1 is WSHSY, CDR2 SAAADI, per germline. V shed 6 bases, J shed 0 bases, and the junction held 2 bases outside the gene matches. This CDR3 has 14 residues.

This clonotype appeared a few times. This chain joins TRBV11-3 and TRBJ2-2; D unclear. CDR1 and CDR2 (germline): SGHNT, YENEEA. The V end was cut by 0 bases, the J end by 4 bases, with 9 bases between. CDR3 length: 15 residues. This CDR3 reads CASSLDLASTGELFF. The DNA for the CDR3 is TGTGCCAGCAGCTTAGATTTGGCTTCCACCGGGGAGCTGTTTTTT. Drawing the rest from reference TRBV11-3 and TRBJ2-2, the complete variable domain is EAGVVQSPRYKIIEKKQPVAFWCNPISGHNTLYWYLQNLGQGPELLIRYENEEAVDDSQLPKDRFSAERLKGVDSTLKIQPAELGDSAVYLCASSLDLASTGELFFGEGSRLTVL.

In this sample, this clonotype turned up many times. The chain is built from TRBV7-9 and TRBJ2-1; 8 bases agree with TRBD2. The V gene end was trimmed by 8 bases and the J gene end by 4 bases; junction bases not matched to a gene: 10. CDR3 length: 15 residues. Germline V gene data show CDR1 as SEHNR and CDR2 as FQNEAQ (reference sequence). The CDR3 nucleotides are TGTGCCAGCCGTAGAGCGGGAGCTCAGTACAATGAGCAGTTCTTC. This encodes CASRRAGAQYNEQFF.

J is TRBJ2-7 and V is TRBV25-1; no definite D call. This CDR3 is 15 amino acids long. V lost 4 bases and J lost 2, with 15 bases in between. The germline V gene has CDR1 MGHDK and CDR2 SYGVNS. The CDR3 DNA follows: TGTGCCAGCAGTGCTCCCCGACCAGGAACCTACGAGCAGTACTTC. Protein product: CASSAPRPGTYEQYF.

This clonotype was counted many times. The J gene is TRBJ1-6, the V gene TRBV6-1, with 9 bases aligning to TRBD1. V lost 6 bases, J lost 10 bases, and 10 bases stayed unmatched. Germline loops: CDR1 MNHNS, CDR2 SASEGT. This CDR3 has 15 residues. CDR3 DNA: TGTGCCAGCAGCCCGGACAGGGGCCCTGGGTCACCCCTCCACTTT. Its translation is CASSPDRGPGSPLHF.

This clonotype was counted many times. The CDR3: CASTPAGQLLYGYTF. The CDR3 nucleotides read TGTGCCAGTACCCCGGCAGGGCAGCTACTCTATGGCTACACCTTC. J is TRBJ1-2 and V is TRBV19, with D perhaps matching TRBD1 (5 bases). V lost 7 bases to trimming and J lost 4 bases, with 19 bases between them. Germline CDR1 and CDR2: LNHDA and SQIVND (reference sequence). This CDR3 contains 15 residues.